Shown below are 15 T cell receptor beta chains from a single sample sequenced in a study of blood T cell repertoires in COVID-19. This table comes from immunoSEQ multiplex PCR, and its TCRdb copy is limited to in-frame clones, with some not included. The profile shows tens of thousands of clones, 82% of them singletons. The sample taken for sequencing was peripheral blood. Receptor source: a woman older than 75 with acute or convalescent COVID-19.

The chain carries TRBV5-1 and TRBJ2-7; the match to TRBD1 covers 8 bases. Germline V gene data show CDR1 as SGHRS and CDR2 as YFSETQ. V shed 4 bases and J 3 bases; nucleotides not matched to a gene: 12. This CDR3 is built from 16 residues. CDR3 sequence reads: CASSRSGQVGNYEQYF. The CDR3 DNA reads as TGCGCCAGCAGCCGATCGGGACAGGTGGGAAACTACGAGCAGTACTTC.

This chain joins TRBV11-1 and TRBJ2-7, with D perhaps TRBD1 (6 bases). The CDR3 length is 15 residues. The germline V and J ends were trimmed by 5 bases and 6 bases, with 20 bases remaining between them. The germline V gene encodes CDR1 SGHAT and CDR2 FQDESV (reference sequence). CDR3: CASSPRGGLTFEQYF. The CDR3 nucleotides are TGTGCCAGCAGCCCACGTGGGGGCTTAACGTTCGAGCAGTACTTC. The full variable domain, rest sourced from reference TRBV11-1 and TRBJ2-7, is EAEVAQSPRYKITEKSQAVAFWCDPISGHATLYWYRQILGQGPELLVQFQDESVVDDSQLPKDRFSAERLKGVDSTLKIQPAELGDSAMYLCASSPRGGLTFEQYFGPGTRLTVT.

V is TRBV4-1 and J is TRBJ2-3; 8 bases map to TRBD2. V shed 0 bases, J shed 2 bases, and the junction held 7 bases outside the gene matches. Germline CDR1 and CDR2: MGHRA and YSYEKL. The CDR3 loop spans 17 amino acids. The CDR3 loop reads CASSQEGSGALTDTQYF. CDR3 nucleotides: TGCGCCAGCAGCCAAGAAGGTAGCGGGGCCCTCACAGATACGCAGTATTTT.

The V and J genes are TRBV12-3 or TRBV12-4 and TRBJ2-1; D gene unclear. The CDR3 spans 13 residues. Trimming pared 1 base from V and 9 bases from J, leaving 10 bases between. The CDR3 DNA reads as TGTGCCAGCAGTTTAGTTGGGCTCATTGAGCAGTTCTTC. Translation gives CASSLVGLIEQFF.

This clone was recorded once. The chain is built from TRBV5-1 and TRBJ1-1; D call uncertain. The CDR3 runs to 14 residues. The germline V gene has CDR1 SGHRS and CDR2 YFSETQ. The V end was cut by 0 bases, the J end by 1 base, with 7 bases between. The CDR3 loop is CASSLGRQNTEAFF. The CDR3 DNA follows: TGCGCCAGCAGCTTGGGGCGACAGAACACTGAAGCTTTCTTT.

V usage is TRBV19 and J usage is TRBJ2-1, with D perhaps matching TRBD2 (6 bases). The CDR3 spans 14 residues. Trimming removed 3 bases at V and 6 bases at J, with 12 bases between. CDR1 and CDR2 from the germline V gene are LNHDA and SQIVND (reference sequence). CDR3 DNA sequence: TGTGCCAGTAGTATCGGGACTTCACTCAATGAGCAGTTCTTC. Protein sequence: CASSIGTSLNEQFF.

The CDR3 DNA sequence: TGCAGTGCTAGTAAGAGCGGTGGGAACACCGGGGAGCTGTTTTTT. Residues: CSASKSGGNTGELFF. J is TRBJ2-2 and V is TRBV20-1; perhaps TRBD2 as D (5 bases). The CDR3 sequence is 15 residues long. Per the germline V gene, CDR1 is DFQATT and CDR2 is SNEGSKA (reference sequence). Trimming left V 3 bases short and J 1 base short, with 12 bases between.

The chain combines TRBV5-6 with TRBJ2-3; 7 bases match TRBD2. CDR1 and CDR2 (germline): SGHDT, YYEEEE. V shed 5 bases and J 6 bases; nucleotides not matched to a gene: 9. This CDR3 spans 14 amino acids. CDR3 nucleotide sequence: TGTGCCAGCAGTCGGGGAGCGGGATGGGATACGCAGTATTTT. Protein sequence: CASSRGAGWDTQYF.

The CDR3 sequence is CASSSGLGDTEAFF. The CDR3 region has the DNA TGTGCCAGCAGCTCTGGCCTGGGAGACACTGAAGCTTTCTTT. The chain combines TRBV9 with TRBJ1-1; D remains ambiguous. Germline V gives CDR1 SGDLS, CDR2 YYNGEE. CDR3 length: 14 amino acids. V was clipped by 4 bases and J by 3 bases, with 13 bases between them.

The gene calls are TRBV3-1 (or the pseudogene TRBV3-2) and TRBJ2-7, with 13 bases lining up with TRBD2. The CDR3 runs 15 residues. Germline lookup yields CDR1 LGHDT and CDR2 YNNKEL (reference sequence). Trimming cost V 3 bases and J 7 bases; bases outside gene matches: 6. This CDR3 is CASSHTSGGALEQYF. The CDR3 DNA sequence: TGTGCCAGCAGCCATACTAGCGGGGGGGCTTTGGAGCAGTACTTC.

This chain connects TRBV6-5 to TRBJ2-1; 9 nucleotides agree with TRBD1. This CDR3 region has 13 residues. J gave up 8 bases and V 6 bases, and 5 bases lay outside the gene matches. Germline values: CDR1 MNHEY, CDR2 SVGAGI. CDR3 sequence: CASRPDRGHEQFF. DNA for the CDR3: TGTGCCAGCAGACCGGACAGGGGCCATGAGCAGTTCTTC.

This rearrangement joins TRBV2 to TRBJ2-3; the D gene is possibly TRBD1 (5 bases). V dropped 5 bases and J dropped 0 bases, with 18 bases sitting between them. CDR3 size: 17 residues. In germline, CDR1 is SNHLY, CDR2 FYNNEI. The CDR3 nucleotides are TGTGCCAGCAGTTCAGACAGATTACTTTCTAGCACAGATACGCAGTATTTT. It is translated as CASSSDRLLSSTDTQYF.

This clone was detected only a few times. V usage is TRBV15 and J usage is TRBJ1-6; D remains unclear. The CDR3 is 15 amino acids. The germline CDR1 and CDR2 sequences are LNHNV and YYDKDF (reference sequence). The ends were cut back, 0 bases at V and 7 bases at J, with 10 bases in the middle. CDR3 sequence (DNA): TGTGCCACCAGCAGAGAGGGCACAATCAATTCACCCCTCCACTTT. It codes for CATSREGTINSPLHF.

This clone was found once. This chain joins TRBV2 and TRBJ1-1; D possibly corresponds to TRBD1 (6 bases). V was clipped by 7 bases and J by 4 bases, with 19 bases between them. The CDR3 extends over 15 amino acids. Germline V gene data show CDR1 as SNHLY and CDR2 as FYNNEI. This CDR3 reads CASILDVQGSTEAFF. The CDR3 nucleotides read TGTGCCAGCATTCTGGACGTACAGGGTTCCACTGAAGCTTTCTTT.

The rearrangement uses TRBV6-1 and TRBJ1-5; the match to TRBD1 covers 11 bases. V shed 0 bases, J shed 2 bases, and the junction held 12 bases outside the gene matches. The germline CDR1 and CDR2 sequences are MNHNS and SASEGT. The CDR3 loop spans 20 amino acids. CDR3 loop: CASSEAFRRDRGGGNQPQHF. Written as DNA, the CDR3 is TGTGCCAGCAGTGAAGCGTTTAGGAGGGACAGGGGGGGCGGCAATCAGCCCCAGCATTTT.